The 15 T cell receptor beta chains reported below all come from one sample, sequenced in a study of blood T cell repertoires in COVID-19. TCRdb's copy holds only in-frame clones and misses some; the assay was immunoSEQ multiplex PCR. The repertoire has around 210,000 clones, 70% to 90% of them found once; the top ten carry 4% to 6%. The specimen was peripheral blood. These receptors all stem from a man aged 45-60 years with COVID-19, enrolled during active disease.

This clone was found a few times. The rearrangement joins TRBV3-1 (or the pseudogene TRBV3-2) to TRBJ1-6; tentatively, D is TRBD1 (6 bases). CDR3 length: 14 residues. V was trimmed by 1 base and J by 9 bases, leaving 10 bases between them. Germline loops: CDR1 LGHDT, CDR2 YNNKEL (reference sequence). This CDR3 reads CASSQARGTSPLHF. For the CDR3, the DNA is TGTGCCAGCAGCCAAGCCAGGGGTACTTCACCCCTCCACTTT.

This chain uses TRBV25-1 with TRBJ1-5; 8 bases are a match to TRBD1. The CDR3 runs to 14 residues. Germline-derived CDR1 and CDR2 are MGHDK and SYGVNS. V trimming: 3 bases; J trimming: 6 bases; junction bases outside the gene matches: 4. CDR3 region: CASSEAGGFQPQHF. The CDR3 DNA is TGTGCCAGCAGTGAGGCAGGGGGCTTTCAGCCCCAGCATTTT.

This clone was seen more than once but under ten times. The CDR3 DNA follows: TGTGCCAGCCGCGGGGACCCGAACACTGAAGCTTTCTTT. This sequence encodes CASRGDPNTEAFF. The chain uses TRBV5-4 and TRBJ1-1; TRBD1 might be the D (5 bases). Trimming removed 7 bases at V and 1 base at J, with 11 bases between. CDR1 is SGHNT and CDR2 is YYREEE in the germline V gene (reference sequence). This CDR3 has 13 residues.

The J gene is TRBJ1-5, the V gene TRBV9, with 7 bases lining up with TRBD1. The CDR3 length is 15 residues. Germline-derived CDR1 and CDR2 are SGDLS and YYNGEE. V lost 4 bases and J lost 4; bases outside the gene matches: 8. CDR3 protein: CASSRDSTGNQPQHF. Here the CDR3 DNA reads TGTGCCAGCAGCAGGGACAGTACGGGGAATCAGCCCCAGCATTTT. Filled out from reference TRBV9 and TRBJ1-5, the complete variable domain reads DSGVTQTPKHLITATGQRVTLRCSPRSGDLSVYWYQQSLDQGLQFLIQYYNGEERAKGNILERFSAQQFPDLHSELNLSSLELGDSALYFCASSRDSTGNQPQHFGDGTRLSIL.

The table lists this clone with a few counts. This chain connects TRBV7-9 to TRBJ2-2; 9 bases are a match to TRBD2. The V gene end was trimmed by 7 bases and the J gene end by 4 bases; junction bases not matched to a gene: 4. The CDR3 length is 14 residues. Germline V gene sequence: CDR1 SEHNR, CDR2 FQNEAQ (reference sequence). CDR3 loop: CASILAGPTGELFF. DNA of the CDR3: TGTGCCAGCATCCTAGCGGGGCCCACCGGGGAGCTGTTTTTT.

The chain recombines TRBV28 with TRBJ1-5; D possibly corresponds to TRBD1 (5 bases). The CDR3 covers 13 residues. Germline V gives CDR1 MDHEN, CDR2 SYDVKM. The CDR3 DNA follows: TGTGGCTCAGGCGGGGGGGGCAATCAGCCCCAGCATTTT. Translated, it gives CGSGGGGNQPQHF.

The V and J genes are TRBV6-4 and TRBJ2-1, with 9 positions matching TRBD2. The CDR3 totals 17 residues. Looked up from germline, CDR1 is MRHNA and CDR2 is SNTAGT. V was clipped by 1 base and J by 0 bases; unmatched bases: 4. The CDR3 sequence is CASSDLAGESSYNEQFF. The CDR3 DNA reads TGTGCCAGCAGTGACTTAGCGGGGGAGAGCTCCTACAATGAGCAGTTCTTC.

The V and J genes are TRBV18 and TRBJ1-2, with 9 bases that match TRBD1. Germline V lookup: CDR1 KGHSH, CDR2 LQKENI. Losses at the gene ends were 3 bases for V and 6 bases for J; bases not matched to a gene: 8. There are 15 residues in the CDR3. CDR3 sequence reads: CASSPRTGGEDGYTF. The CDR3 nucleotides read TGTGCCAGCTCACCGCGAACAGGGGGCGAGGATGGCTACACCTTC.

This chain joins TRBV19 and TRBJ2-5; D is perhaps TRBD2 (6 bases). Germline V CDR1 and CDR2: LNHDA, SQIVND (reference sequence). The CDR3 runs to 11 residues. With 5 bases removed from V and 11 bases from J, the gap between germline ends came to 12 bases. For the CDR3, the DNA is TGTGCCAGTAGTGAGGACTACGTTCAGTACTTC. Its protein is CASSEDYVQYF.

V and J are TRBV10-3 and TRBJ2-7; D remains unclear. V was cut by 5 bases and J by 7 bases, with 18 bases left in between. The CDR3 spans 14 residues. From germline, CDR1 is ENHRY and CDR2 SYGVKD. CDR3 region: CAISSVAPNGEQYF. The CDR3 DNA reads TGTGCCATCAGTTCAGTGGCTCCAAACGGGGAGCAGTACTTC.

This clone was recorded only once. The CDR3: CASTKSDRDFHEQYF. The CDR3 DNA follows: TGTGCCAGTACCAAATCGGACAGGGATTTTCACGAGCAGTACTTC. This chain uses TRBV19 with TRBJ2-7; 8 positions agree with TRBD1. Germline assignment: CDR1 LNHDA and CDR2 SQIVND (reference sequence). The CDR3 has 15 amino acids. With V trimmed by 7 bases and J by 5 bases, 13 bases remained unmatched.

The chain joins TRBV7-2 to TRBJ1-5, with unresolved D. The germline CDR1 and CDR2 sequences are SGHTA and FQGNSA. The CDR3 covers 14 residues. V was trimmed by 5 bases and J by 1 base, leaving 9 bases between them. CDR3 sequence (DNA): TGTGCCAGCAGCCTCGGGTGGAGCAATCAGCCCCAGCATTTT. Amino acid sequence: CASSLGWSNQPQHF.

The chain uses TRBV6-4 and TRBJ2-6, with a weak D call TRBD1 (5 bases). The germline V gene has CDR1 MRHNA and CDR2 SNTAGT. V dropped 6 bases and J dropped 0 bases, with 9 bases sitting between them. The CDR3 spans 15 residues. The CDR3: CASRRDSSGANVLTF. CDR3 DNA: TGTGCCAGCAGAAGAGACAGCTCTGGGGCCAACGTCCTGACTTTC.

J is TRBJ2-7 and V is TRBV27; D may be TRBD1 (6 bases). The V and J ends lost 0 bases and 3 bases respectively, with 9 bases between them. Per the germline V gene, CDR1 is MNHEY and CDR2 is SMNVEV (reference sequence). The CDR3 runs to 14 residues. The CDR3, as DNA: TGTGCCAGCAGTTTATCGGGGGCTCGCTACGAGCAGTACTTC. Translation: CASSLSGARYEQYF.

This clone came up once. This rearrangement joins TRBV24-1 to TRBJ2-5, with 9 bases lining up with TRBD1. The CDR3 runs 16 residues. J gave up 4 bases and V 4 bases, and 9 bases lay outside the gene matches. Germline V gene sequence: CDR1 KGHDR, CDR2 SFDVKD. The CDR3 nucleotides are TGTGCCACCAGTGACAATATACAGGGGGCAGGAGAGACCCAGTACTTC. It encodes CATSDNIQGAGETQYF.